The following is a TCR beta chain sequence with its context. This entry comes from a study of T cells expressing NK-cell markers. Study as a whole: It was from sorted CD3+CD56+NKG2C+, CD3+CD56+NKG2C- and CD3+CD56-NKG2C+ T cells that TCR beta repertoires came.

Scientists made TCR beta cDNA using 5'RACE template switching with UMIs. Using the 5' RACE reads, TCRdb records one entry per CDR3 protein without DNA. This sample carries about 550,000 distinct CDR3 sequences, with approximately 3.6% going to the ten biggest clones. This CDR3 has 15 residues. Germline loops: CDR1 KGHSH, CDR2 LQKENI. The chain joins TRBV18 to TRBJ1-2; absent DNA, TCRdb's TRBD1 call cannot be checked. The sequence was obtained from a man younger than 30 in good health. Specimen: blood T cells: a sorted CD56 or NKG2C T cell subset, CD4+ or CD8+ T cells, or bulk PBMC T cells (not recorded which). The CDR3 spells CASSVSGNINYGYTF.